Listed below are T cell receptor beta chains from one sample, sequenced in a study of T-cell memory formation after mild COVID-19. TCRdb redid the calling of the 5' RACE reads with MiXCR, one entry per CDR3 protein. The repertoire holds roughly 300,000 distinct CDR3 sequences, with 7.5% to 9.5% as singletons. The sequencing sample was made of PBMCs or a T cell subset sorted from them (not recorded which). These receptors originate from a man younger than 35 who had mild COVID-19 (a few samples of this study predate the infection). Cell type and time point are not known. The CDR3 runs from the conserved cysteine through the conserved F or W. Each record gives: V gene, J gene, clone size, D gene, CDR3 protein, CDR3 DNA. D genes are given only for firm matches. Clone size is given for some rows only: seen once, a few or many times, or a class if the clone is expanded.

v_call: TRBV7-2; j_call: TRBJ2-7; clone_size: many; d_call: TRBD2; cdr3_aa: CASSARGGSYEQYF; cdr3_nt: TGTGCCAGCAGCGCACGGGGGGGATCCTACGAGCAGTACTTC
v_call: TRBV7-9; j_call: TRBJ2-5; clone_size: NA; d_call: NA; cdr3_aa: CASSLTGTYQETQYF; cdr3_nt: TGTGCCAGCAGCTTAACAGGGACGTACCAAGAGACCCAGTACTTC
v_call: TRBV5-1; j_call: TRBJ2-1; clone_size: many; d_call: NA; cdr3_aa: CASSLRQAKNEQFF; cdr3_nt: TGCGCCAGCAGCTTACGGCAGGCCAAGAATGAGCAGTTCTTC
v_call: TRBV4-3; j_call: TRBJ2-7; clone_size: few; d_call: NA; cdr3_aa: CASSQDLGPGDMTYEQYF; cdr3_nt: TGCGCCAGCAGCCAAGATCTCGGCCCGGGGGACATGACCTACGAGCAGTACTTC
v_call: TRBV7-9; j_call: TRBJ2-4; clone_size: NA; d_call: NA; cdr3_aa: CASSSGLVVSQYF; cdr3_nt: TGTGCCAGCAGCTCGGGCCTGGTCGTGAGTCAGTACTTC
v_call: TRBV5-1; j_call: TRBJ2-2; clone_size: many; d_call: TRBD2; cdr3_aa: CASTMGTSGGPRTGELFF; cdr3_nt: TGCGCCAGCACAATGGGGACTAGCGGGGGCCCGAGGACCGGGGAGCTGTTTTTT
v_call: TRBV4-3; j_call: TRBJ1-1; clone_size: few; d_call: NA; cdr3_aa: CASSPGTGLLNTEAFF; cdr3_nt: TGCGCCAGCAGCCCAGGGACTGGGCTACTGAACACTGAAGCTTTCTTT
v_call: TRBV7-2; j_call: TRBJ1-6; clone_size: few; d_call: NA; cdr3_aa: CASSYRVTESNSPLHF; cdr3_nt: TGTGCCAGCAGCTACCGGGTGACCGAGAGCAATTCACCCCTCCACTTT
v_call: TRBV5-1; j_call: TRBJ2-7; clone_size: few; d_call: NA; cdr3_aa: CASSPSAQGPDEQYF; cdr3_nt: TGCGCCAGCAGCCCCTCGGCCCAGGGCCCCGACGAGCAGTACTTC
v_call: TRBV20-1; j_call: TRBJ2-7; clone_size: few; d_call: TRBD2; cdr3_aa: CSARAGTSGAEQYF; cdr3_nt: TGCAGTGCTAGAGCGGGGACTAGCGGAGCCGAGCAGTACTTC
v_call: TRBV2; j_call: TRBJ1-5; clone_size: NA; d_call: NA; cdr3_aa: CASNGEGNQPQHF; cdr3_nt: TGTGCCAGCAACGGGGAGGGCAATCAGCCCCAGCATTTT
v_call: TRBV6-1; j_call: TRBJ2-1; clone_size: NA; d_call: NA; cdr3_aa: CASMGGTYNEQFF; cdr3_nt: TGTGCCAGCATGGGGGGCACCTACAATGAGCAGTTCTTC
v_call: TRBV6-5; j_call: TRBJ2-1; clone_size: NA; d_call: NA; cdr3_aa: CASSYSLPYNEQFF; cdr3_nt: TGTGCCAGCAGTTACTCCCTTCCCTACAATGAGCAGTTCTTC
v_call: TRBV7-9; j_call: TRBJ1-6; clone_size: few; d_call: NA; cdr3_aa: CASSSTGHYNSPLHF; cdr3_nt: TGTGCCAGCAGCTCGACGGGACACTATAATTCACCCCTCCACTTT
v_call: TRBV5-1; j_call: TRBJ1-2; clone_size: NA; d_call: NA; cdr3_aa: CASSLSGSGYTF; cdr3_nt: TGCGCCAGCAGCTTGTCCGGGTCTGGCTACACCTTC
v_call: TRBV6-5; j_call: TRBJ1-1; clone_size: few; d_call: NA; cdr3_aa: CASSFSVTRIEAFF; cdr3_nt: TGTGCCAGCAGTTTCTCCGTAACCCGGATTGAAGCTTTCTTT
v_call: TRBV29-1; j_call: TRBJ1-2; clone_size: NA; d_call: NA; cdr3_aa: CSVTYGYTF; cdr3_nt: TGCAGCGTCACCTATGGCTACACCTTC
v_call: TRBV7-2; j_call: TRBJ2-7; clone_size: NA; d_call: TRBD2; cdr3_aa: CASSFHGTSASYEQYF; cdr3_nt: TGTGCCAGCAGCTTCCATGGGACTAGTGCTTCCTACGAGCAGTACTTC
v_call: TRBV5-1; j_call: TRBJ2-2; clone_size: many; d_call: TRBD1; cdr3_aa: CASSVGQVDTGELFF; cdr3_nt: TGCGCCAGCAGCGTAGGACAGGTGGACACCGGGGAGCTGTTTTTT
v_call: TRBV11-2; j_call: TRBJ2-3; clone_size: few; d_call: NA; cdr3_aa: CASSPQVPPNTQYF; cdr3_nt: TGTGCCAGCAGTCCACAGGTCCCACCTAATACGCAGTATTTT
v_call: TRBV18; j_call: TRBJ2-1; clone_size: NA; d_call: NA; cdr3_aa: CASSPRRDSHNEQFF; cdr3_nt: TGTGCCAGCTCACCACGTCGAGACAGCCACAATGAGCAGTTCTTC
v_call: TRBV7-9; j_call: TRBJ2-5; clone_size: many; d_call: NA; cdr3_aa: CASSQRPYGETQYF; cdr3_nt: TGTGCCAGCAGCCAACGCCCCTACGGGGAGACCCAGTACTTC
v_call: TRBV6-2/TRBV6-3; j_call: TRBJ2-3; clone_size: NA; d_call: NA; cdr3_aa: CASSSSTTGDLQYF; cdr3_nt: TGTGCCAGCAGTTCCTCCACGACGGGAGACCTGCAGTATTTT
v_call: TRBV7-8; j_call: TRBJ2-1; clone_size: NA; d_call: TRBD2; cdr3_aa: CASSLVGGNFYNEQFF; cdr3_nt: TGTGCCAGCAGCTTAGTGGGGGGGAACTTCTACAATGAGCAGTTCTTC
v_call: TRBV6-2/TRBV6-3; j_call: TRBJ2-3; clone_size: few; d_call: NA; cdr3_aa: CASSWVSTDTQYF; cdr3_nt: TGTGCCAGCAGCTGGGTTAGCACAGATACGCAGTATTTT
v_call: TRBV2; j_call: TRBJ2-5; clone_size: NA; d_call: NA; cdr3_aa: CASRLGVWETQYF; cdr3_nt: TGTGCCAGCAGATTAGGGGTGTGGGAGACCCAGTACTTC
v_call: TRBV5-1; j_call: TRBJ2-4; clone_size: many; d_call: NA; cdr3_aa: CASSPVGGTIQYF; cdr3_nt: TGCGCCAGCAGCCCAGTTGGGGGGACCATTCAGTACTTC
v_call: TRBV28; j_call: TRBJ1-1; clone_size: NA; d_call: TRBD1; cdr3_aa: CASSFFRQGTNTEAFF; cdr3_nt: TGTGCCAGCAGTTTCTTCCGACAGGGGACGAACACTGAAGCTTTCTTT
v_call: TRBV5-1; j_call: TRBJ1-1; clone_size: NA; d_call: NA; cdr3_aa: CASSLAGTPAGAFF; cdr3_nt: TGCGCCAGCAGCTTGGCCGGGACCCCCGCCGGAGCTTTCTTT
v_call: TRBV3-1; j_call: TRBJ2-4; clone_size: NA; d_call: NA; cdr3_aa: CASSPDNLAKNIQYF; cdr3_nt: TGTGCCAGCAGCCCGGACAACTTAGCCAAAAACATTCAGTACTTC
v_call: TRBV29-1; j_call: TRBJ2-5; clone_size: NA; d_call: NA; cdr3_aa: CSVEKGRETQYF; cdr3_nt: TGCAGCGTTGAAAAGGGGCGAGAGACCCAGTACTTC
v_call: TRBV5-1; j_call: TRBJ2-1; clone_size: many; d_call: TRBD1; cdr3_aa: CASSLRDSHNEQFF; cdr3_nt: TGCGCCAGCAGCTTGCGGGACAGCCACAATGAGCAGTTCTTC
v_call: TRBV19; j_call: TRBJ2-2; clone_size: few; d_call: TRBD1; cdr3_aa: CASSIGTGGSGELFF; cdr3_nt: TGTGCCAGTAGTATTGGGACAGGAGGGTCCGGGGAGCTGTTTTTT
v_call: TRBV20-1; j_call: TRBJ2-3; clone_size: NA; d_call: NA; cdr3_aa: CSAPGDTDTQYF; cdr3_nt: TGCAGTGCCCCCGGGGACACAGATACGCAGTATTTT
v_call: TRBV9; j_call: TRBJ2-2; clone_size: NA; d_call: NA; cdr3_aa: CASYPGVDTGELFF; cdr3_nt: TGTGCCAGCTACCCAGGGGTTGACACCGGGGAGCTGTTTTTT
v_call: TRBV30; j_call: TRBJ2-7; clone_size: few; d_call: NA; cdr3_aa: CAWSALYEQYF; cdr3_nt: TGTGCCTGGAGTGCCCTCTACGAGCAGTACTTC
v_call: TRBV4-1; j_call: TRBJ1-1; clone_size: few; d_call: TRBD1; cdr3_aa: CASSQGPDRGTEAFF; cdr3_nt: TGCGCCAGCAGCCAAGGGCCGGACAGGGGCACTGAAGCTTTCTTT
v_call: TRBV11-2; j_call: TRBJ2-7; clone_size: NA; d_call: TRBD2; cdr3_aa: CASSFEAGGSNEQYF; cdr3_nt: TGTGCCAGCAGCTTTGAAGCGGGGGGGTCCAACGAGCAGTACTTC
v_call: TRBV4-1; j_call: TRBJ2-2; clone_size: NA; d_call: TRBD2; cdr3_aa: CASSHTSGGAGDTGELFF; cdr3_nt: TGCGCCAGCAGCCATACTAGCGGGGGGGCCGGGGACACCGGGGAGCTGTTTTTT
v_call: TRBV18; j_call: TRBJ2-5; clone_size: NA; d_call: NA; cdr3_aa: CASSPREIQETQYF; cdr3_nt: TGTGCCAGCTCACCTCGGGAGATCCAAGAGACCCAGTACTTC
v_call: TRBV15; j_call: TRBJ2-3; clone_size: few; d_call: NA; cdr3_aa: CATSRVGTDPTDTQYF; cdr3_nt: TGTGCCACCAGCAGAGTCGGCACCGACCCAACAGATACGCAGTATTTT